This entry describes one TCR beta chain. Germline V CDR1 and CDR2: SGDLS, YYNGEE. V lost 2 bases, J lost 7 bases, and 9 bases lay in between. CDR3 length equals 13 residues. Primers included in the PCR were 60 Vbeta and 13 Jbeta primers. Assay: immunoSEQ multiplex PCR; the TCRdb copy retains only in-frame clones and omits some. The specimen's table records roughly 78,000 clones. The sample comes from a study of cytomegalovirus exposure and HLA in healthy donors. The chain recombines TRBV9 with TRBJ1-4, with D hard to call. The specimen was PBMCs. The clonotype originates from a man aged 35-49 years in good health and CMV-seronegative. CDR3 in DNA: TGTGCCAGCAGCGTCGGGGTCCGTGAAAAACTGTTTTTT. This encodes CASSVGVREKLFF. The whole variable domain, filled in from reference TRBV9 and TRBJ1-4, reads DSGVTQTPKHLITATGQRVTLRCSPRSGDLSVYWYQQSLDQGLQFLIQYYNGEERAKGNILERFSAQQFPDLHSELNLSSLELGDSALYFCASSVGVREKLFFGSGTQLSVL.